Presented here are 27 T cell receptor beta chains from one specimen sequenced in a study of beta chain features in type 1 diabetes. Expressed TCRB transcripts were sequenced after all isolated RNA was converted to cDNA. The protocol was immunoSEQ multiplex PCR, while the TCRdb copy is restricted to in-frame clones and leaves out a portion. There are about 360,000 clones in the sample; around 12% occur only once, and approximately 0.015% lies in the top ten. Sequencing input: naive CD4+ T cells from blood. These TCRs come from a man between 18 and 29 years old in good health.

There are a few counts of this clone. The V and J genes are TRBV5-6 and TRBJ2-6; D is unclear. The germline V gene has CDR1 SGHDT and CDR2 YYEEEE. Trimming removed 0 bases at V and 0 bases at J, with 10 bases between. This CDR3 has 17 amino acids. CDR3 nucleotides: TGTGCCAGCAGCTTGGTGGGCAGGCCCTCTGGGGCCAACGTCCTGACTTTC. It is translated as CASSLVGRPSGANVLTF.

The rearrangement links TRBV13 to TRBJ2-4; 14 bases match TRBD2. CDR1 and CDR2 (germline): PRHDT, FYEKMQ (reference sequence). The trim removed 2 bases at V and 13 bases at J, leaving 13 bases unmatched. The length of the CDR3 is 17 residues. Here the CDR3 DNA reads TGTGCCAGCAGCTTACCCATCGGGACTAGCGGGAGTGGGATACAGTACTTC. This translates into CASSLPIGTSGSGIQYF. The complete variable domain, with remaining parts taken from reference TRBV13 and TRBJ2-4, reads AAGVIQSPRHLIKEKRETATLKCYPIPRHDTVYWYQQGPGQDPQFLISFYEKMQSDKGSIPDRFSAQQFSDYHSELNMSSLELGDSALYFCASSLPIGTSGSGIQYFGAGTRLSVL.

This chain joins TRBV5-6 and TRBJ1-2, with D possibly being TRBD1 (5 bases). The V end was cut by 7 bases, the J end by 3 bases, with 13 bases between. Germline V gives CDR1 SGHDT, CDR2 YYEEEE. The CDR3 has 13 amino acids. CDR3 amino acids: CASAHGGDYGYTF. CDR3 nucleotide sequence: TGTGCCAGCGCCCACGGGGGGGACTATGGCTACACCTTC.

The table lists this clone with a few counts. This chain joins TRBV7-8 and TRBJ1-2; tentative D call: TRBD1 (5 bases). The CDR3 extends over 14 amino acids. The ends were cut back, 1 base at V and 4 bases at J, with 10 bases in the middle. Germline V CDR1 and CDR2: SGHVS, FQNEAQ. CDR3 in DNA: TGTGCCAGCAGCTTAGTAGGGGCCACCTATGGCTACACCTTC. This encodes CASSLVGATYGYTF.

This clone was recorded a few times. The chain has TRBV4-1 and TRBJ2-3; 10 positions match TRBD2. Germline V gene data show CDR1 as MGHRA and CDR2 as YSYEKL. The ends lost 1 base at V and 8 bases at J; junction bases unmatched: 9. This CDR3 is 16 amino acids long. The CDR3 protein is CASSQGLAGAPSTQYF. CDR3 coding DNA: TGCGCCAGCAGCCAAGGGCTAGCGGGGGCCCCGAGTACGCAGTATTTT.

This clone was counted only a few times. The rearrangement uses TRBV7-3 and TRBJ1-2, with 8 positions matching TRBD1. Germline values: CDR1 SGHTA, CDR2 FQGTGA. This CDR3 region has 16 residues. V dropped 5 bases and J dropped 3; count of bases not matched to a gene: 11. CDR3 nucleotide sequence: TGTGCCAGCAGCCCGACGACAGGGGTATTTCACTATGGCTACACCTTC. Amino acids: CASSPTTGVFHYGYTF. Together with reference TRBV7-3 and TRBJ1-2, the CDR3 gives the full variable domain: GAGVSQTPSNKVTEKGKYVELRCDPISGHTALYWYRQSLGQGPEFLIYFQGTGAADDSGLPNDRFFAVRPEGSVSTLKIQRTERGDSAVYLCASSPTTGVFHYGYTFGSGTRLTVV.

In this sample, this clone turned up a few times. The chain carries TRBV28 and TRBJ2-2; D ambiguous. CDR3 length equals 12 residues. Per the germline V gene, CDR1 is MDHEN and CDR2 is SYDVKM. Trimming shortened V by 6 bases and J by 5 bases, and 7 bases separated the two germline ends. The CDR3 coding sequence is TGTGCCAGCAGGATACAAACCGGGGAGCTGTTTTTT. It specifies CASRIQTGELFF.

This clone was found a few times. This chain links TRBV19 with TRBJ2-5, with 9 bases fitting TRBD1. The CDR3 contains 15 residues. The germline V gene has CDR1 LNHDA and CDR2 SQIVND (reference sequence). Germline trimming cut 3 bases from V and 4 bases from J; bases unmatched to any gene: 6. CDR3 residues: CASSIRTGEGETQYF. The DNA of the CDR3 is TGTGCCAGTAGTATCAGGACAGGGGAGGGAGAGACCCAGTACTTC.

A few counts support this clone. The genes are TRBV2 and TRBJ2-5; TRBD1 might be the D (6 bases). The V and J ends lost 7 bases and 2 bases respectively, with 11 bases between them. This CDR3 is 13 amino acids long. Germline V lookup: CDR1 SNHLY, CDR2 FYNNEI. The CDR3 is CASTGTPQETQYF. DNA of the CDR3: TGTGCCAGCACCGGGACACCTCAAGAGACCCAGTACTTC. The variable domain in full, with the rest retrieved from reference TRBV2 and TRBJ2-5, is EPEVTQTPSHQVTQMGQEVILRCVPISNHLYFYWYRQILGQKVEFLVSFYNNEISEKSEIFDDQFSVERPDGSNFTLKIRSTKLEDSAMYFCASTGTPQETQYFGPGTRLLVL.

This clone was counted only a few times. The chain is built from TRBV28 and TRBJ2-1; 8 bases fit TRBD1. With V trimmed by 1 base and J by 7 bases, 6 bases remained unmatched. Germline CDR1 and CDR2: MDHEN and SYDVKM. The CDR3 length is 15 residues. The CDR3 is CASSLSGGPRNEQFF. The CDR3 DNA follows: TGTGCCAGCAGTTTATCAGGGGGCCCGAGGAATGAGCAGTTCTTC.

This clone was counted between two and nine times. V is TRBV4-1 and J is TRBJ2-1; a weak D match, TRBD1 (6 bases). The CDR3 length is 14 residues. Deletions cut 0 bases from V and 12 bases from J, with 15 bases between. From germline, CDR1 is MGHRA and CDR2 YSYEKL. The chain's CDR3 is CASSQDVTGMTQFF. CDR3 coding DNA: TGCGCCAGCAGCCAAGATGTGACAGGCATGACGCAGTTCTTC.

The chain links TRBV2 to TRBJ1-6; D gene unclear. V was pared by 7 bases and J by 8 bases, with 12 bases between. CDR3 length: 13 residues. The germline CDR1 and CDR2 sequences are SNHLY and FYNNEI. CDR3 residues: CASTNERDSPLHF. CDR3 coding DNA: TGTGCCAGCACCAATGAAAGAGATTCACCCCTCCACTTT.

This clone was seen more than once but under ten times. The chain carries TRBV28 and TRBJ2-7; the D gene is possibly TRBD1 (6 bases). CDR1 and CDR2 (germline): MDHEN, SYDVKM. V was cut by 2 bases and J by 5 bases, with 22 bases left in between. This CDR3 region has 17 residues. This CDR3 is CASSLVGRNRVHDEQYF. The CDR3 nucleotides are TGTGCCAGCAGTTTAGTAGGCCGAAACAGGGTTCATGACGAGCAGTACTTC. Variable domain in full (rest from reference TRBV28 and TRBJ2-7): DVKVTQSSRYLVKRTGEKVFLECVQDMDHENMFWYRQDPGLGLRLIYFSYDVKMKEKGDIPEGYSVSREKKERFSLILESASTNQTSMYLCASSLVGRNRVHDEQYFGPGTRLTVT.

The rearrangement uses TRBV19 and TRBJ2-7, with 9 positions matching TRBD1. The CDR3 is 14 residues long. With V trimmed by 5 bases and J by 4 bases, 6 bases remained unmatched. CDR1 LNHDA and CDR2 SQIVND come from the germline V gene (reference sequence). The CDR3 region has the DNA TGTGCCAGTAGTCATCCGGGACAGGGTTACGAGCAGTACTTC. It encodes CASSHPGQGYEQYF.

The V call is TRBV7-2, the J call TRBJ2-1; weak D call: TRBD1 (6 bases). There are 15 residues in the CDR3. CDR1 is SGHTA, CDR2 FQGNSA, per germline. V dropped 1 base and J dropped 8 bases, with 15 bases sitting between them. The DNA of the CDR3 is TGTGCCAGCAGCTTAGGTCGCCTGGGGGCAGATGAGCAGTTCTTC. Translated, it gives CASSLGRLGADEQFF.

The CDR3, as DNA: TGTGCCAGCAGCTTAGTTCGGGACAATGAGCAGTTCTTC. Translating it yields CASSLVRDNEQFF. This chain uses TRBV7-9 with TRBJ2-1, with D unclear. Looked up from germline, CDR1 is SEHNR and CDR2 is FQNEAQ (reference sequence). V gave up 1 base and J gave up 5 bases, with 6 bases separating them. CDR3 size: 13 residues.

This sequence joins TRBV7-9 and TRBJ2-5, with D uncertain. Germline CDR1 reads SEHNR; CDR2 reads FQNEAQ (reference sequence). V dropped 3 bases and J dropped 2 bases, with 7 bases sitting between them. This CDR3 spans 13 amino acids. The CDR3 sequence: CASSFLDQETQYF. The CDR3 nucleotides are TGTGCCAGCAGCTTTTTAGATCAAGAGACCCAGTACTTC. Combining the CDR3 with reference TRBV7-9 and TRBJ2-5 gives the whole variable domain DTGVSQNPRHKITKRGQNVTFRCDPISEHNRLYWYRQTLGQGPEFLTYFQNEAQLEKSRLLSDRFSAERPKGSFSTLEIQRTEQGDSAMYLCASSFLDQETQYFGPGTRLLVL.

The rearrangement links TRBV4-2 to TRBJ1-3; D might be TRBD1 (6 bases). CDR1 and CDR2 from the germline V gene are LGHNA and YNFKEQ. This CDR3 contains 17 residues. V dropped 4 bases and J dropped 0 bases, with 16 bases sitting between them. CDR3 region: CASSPSDRTPSGNTIYF. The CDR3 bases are TGTGCCAGCAGCCCATCCGACAGGACACCCTCTGGAAACACCATATATTTT.

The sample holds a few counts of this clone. The DNA of the CDR3 is TGTGCCAGCAGTAACGGGCGACAGGGAGTTGACGAGCAGTACTTC. This encodes CASSNGRQGVDEQYF. V usage is TRBV6-5 and J usage is TRBJ2-7, with 7 bases matching TRBD1. The trim removed 5 bases at V and 5 bases at J, leaving 12 bases unmatched. The CDR3 totals 15 residues. Germline values: CDR1 MNHEY, CDR2 SVGAGI.

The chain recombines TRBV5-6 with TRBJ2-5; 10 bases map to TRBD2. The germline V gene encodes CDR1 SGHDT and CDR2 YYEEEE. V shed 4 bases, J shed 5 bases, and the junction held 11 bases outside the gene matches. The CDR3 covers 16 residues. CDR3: CASSGPIAGGAETQYF. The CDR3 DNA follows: TGTGCCAGCAGCGGGCCGATAGCGGGGGGAGCGGAGACCCAGTACTTC.

Written as DNA, the CDR3 is TGTGCCATCAGGGAGACTAGCCTTAGGAAGACCCAGTACTTC. It encodes CAIRETSLRKTQYF. The rearrangement links TRBV10-3 to TRBJ2-5; 7 nucleotides match TRBD2. The V segment lost 6 bases and the J segment 6 bases; nucleotides outside the gene matches: 10. Germline-derived CDR1 and CDR2 are ENHRY and SYGVKD. The CDR3 is 14 residues long.

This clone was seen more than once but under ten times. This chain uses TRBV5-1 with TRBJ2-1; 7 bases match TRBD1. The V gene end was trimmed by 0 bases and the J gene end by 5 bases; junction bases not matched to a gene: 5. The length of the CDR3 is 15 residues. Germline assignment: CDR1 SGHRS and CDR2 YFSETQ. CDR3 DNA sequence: TGCGCCAGCAGCTTGGGGGGGACAGCGAACAATGAGCAGTTCTTC. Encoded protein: CASSLGGTANNEQFF.

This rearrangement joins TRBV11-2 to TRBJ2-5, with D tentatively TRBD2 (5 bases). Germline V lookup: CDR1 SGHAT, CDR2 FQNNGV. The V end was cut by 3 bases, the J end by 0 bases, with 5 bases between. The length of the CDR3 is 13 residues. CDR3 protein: CASSFSDQETQYF. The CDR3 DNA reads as TGTGCCAGCAGCTTTAGCGACCAAGAGACCCAGTACTTC.

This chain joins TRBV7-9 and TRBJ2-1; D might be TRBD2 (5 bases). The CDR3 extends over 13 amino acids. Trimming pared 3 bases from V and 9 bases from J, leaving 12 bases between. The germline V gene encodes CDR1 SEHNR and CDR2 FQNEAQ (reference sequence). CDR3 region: CASSFGGFSEQFF. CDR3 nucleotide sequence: TGTGCCAGCAGCTTTGGAGGTTTTAGTGAGCAGTTCTTC.

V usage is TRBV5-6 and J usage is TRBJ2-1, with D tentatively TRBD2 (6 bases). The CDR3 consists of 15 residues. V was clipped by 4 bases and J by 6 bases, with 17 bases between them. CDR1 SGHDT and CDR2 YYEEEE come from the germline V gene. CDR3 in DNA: TGTGCCAGCAGCAGAACTAGCCCCGGGCGCAATGAGCAGTTCTTC. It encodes CASSRTSPGRNEQFF.

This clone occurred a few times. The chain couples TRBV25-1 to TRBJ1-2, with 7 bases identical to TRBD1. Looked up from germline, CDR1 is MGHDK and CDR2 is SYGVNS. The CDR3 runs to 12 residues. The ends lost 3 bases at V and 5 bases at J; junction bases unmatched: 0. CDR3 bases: TGTGCCAGCAGTGAGACAGGGTATGGCTACACCTTC. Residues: CASSETGYGYTF.

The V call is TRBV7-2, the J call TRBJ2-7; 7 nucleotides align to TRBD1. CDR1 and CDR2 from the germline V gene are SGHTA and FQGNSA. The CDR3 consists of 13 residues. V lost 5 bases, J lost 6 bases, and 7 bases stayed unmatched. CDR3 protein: CASSGTAQAEQYF. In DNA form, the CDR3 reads TGTGCCAGCAGCGGGACAGCCCAGGCCGAGCAGTACTTC. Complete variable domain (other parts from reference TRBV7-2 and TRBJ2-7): GAGVSQSPSNKVTEKGKDVELRCDPISGHTALYWYRQSLGQGLEFLIYFQGNSAPDKSGLPSDRFSAERTGGSVSTLTIQRTQQEDSAVYLCASSGTAQAEQYFGPGTRLTVT.